The following is a TCR beta chain sequence with its context. In germline, CDR1 is SGHAT, CDR2 FQNNGV. The length of the CDR3 is 16 residues. Trimming removed 5 bases at V and 0 bases at J, with 14 bases between. The data were taken from a study of shared clonotypes between healthy human individuals. The overall study: The people who gave samples were a couple of women and a few men aged 18 to 49.

The assay ran at deep level. In replicate PCRs of sorted subsets, 150 to 200 ng DNA, approximately 30,000 T cell genomes, was used. The repertoire was sequenced with immunoSEQ multiplex PCR; TCRdb's copy has only in-frame clones and lacks some. The sample contains over a million clones, around 82% of which appear only once. This chain connects TRBV11-2 to TRBJ1-3; D remains ambiguous. The source of this sequence is a man aged 18 to 30 in good health. Some clones in this sample may be carry-over from other donors' samples. The sample consisted of memory CD4+ T cells from PBMCs. As to subset: CD45RA-negative fraction. The CDR3 loop is CASSVLGKPSGNTIYF. DNA of the CDR3: TGTGCCAGCAGCGTCCTTGGGAAGCCCTCTGGAAACACCATATATTTT.